This TCR beta chain was sequenced in a study of beta chain features in type 1 diabetes. Study-level results: Cells expressing TCR highly could be over-represented by cDNA sequencing. It was among patients, rather than healthy donors, that naive, central memory and Treg TCRB repertoires appeared more similar.

Since all of the isolated RNA was reverse transcribed, expressed TCRB transcripts were what got sequenced. Clones were read by immunoSEQ multiplex PCR, and TCRdb kept only the in-frame ones, dropping some. The sample has 810,000 or so clones; roughly 15% are singletons. Points on this clone: Its antigen is unknown.

The germline V gene has CDR1 SGHDT and CDR2 YYEEEE. The CDR3 extends over 15 amino acids. V was clipped by 4 bases and J by 6 bases; unmatched bases: 6. Every donor provided one heparinised blood draw, which averaged approximately 100 mL. The V and J genes are TRBV5-6 and TRBJ2-2; TRBD1 aligns across 10 bases. This sequence originates from a woman between 18 and 29 years old in good health. Sequences were obtained from naive CD4+ T cells from blood. The CDR3 here is CASSRRDRGPGELFF. CDR3 nucleotides: TGTGCCAGCAGCCGCCGGGACAGGGGTCCCGGGGAGCTGTTTTTT.